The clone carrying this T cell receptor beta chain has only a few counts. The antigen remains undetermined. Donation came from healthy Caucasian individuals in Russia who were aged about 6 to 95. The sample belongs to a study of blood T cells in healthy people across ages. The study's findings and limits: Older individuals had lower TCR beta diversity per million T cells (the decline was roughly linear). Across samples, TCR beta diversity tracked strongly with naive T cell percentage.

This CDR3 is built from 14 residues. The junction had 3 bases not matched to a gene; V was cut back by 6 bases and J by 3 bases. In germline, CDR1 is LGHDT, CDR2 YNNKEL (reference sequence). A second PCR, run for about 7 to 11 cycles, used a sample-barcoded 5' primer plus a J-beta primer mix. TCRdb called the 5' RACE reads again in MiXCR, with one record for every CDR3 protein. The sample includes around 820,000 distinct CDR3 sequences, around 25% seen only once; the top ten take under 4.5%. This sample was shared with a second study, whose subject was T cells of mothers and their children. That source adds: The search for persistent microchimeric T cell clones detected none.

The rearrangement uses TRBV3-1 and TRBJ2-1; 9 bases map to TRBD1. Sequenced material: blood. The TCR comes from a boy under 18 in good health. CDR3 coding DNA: TGTGCCAGCAGTACAGGGGGCCTCTACAATGAGCAGTTCTTC. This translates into CASSTGGLYNEQFF.